What follows are 31 T cell receptor beta chains derived from one specimen sequenced in a study of brain metastases from non-small cell lung cancer. Here immunoSEQ multiplex PCR was the method, and the copy in TCRdb shows in-frame clones only, minus some. The data hold about 400 clones, with roughly nine tenths observed a single time. Sequenced sample: primary lung tumor tissue. The receptors originated from a donor at least 40 years old with non-small cell lung cancer.

The chain couples TRBV19 to TRBJ1-6, with D possibly TRBD1 on 5 matching bases. With 3 bases removed from V and 6 bases from J, the gap between germline ends came to 6 bases. Germline CDR1 LNHDA, CDR2 SQIVND (reference sequence). The CDR3 sequence is 13 residues long. The DNA of the CDR3 is TGTGCCAGTAGTATGACAGCTAATTCACCCCTCCACTTT. Protein sequence: CASSMTANSPLHF.

V usage is TRBV4-2 and J usage is TRBJ2-2; TRBD2 matches 10 bases. After removal of 1 base from V and 1 base from J, the junction contained 9 bases not matched to a gene. This CDR3 spans 19 amino acids. CDR1 and CDR2 (germline): LGHNA, YNFKEQ. This CDR3 is CASSQAEASGGLNTGELFF. In nucleotides, the CDR3 is TGTGCCAGCAGCCAAGCGGAGGCTAGCGGGGGATTGAACACCGGGGAGCTGTTTTTT.

The rearrangement links TRBV30 to TRBJ2-2; no reliable D call. Trimming cost V 1 base and J 3 bases, with 12 bases left between them. Germline CDR1 GTSNPN, CDR2 SVGIG (reference sequence). CDR3 length: 15 residues. The CDR3, as DNA: TGTGCCTGGAGTGAACTGACGGGCTACACCGGGGAGCTGTTTTTT. Its protein is CAWSELTGYTGELFF.

The V call is TRBV6-4, the J call TRBJ1-5, with D perhaps TRBD1 (6 bases). The CDR3 has 18 residues. Trimming pared 0 bases from V and 0 bases from J, leaving 15 bases between. The V gene's germline CDR1 is MRHNA and CDR2 SNTAGT. DNA for the CDR3: TGTGCCAGCAGTGACTCGACTACTAAGGACAGTAGCAATCAGCCCCAGCATTTT. Protein sequence: CASSDSTTKDSSNQPQHF.

The chain recombines TRBV14 with TRBJ2-2; D tentatively fits TRBD1 or TRBD2 (5 bases each). Trimming left V 0 bases short and J 0 bases short, with 11 bases between. This CDR3 is 17 amino acids long. Germline CDR1 is SGHDN and CDR2 is FVKESK. CDR3 sequence (DNA): TGTGCCAGCAGCCAAGAGGGTTGGGGGTCGAACACCGGGGAGCTGTTTTTT. This sequence encodes CASSQEGWGSNTGELFF.

V is TRBV29-1 and J is TRBJ2-4; the D gene is possibly TRBD2 (5 bases). CDR3 length: 13 residues. V was clipped by 4 bases and J by 7 bases, with 14 bases between them. The germline V gene encodes CDR1 SQVTM and CDR2 ANQGSEA. The CDR3 nucleotides read TGCAGCGTTGTCGGGGTAACGTTGAACATTCAGTACTTC. Protein: CSVVGVTLNIQYF.

This rearrangement joins TRBV2 to TRBJ1-1; D uncertain. CDR3 size: 14 residues. CDR1 is SNHLY and CDR2 is FYNNEI in the germline V gene. Trimming shortened V by 2 bases and J by 0 bases, and 7 bases separated the two germline ends. The CDR3 is CASSEPKMNTEAFF. Here the CDR3 DNA reads TGTGCCAGCAGTGAACCGAAAATGAACACTGAAGCTTTCTTT.

CDR3: CASSLGTEGSPLHF. DNA of the CDR3: TGTGCCAGCAGCTTAGGGACAGAAGGTTCACCCCTCCACTTT. The chain employs TRBV7-9 and TRBJ1-6; possibly TRBD1 for D (6 bases). The CDR3 has 14 amino acids. V was clipped by 1 base and J by 9 bases, with 10 bases between them. CDR1 SEHNR and CDR2 FQNEAQ come from the germline V gene (reference sequence).

This sequence joins TRBV7-3 and TRBJ2-6, with D perhaps TRBD1 (6 bases). Germline V lookup: CDR1 SGHTA, CDR2 FQGTGA. V lost 5 bases to trimming and J lost 3 bases, with 20 bases between them. The CDR3 extends over 18 amino acids. The CDR3 protein is CASSKYPTQGFGANVLTF. Here the CDR3 DNA reads TGTGCCAGCAGCAAATACCCCACACAGGGCTTTGGGGCCAACGTCCTGACTTTC.

The V and J genes are TRBV30 and TRBJ1-3, with TRBD1 as a possible D gene (5 bases). The length of the CDR3 is 13 residues. With 0 bases removed from V and 4 bases from J, the gap between germline ends came to 7 bases. Germline lookup yields CDR1 GTSNPN and CDR2 SVGIG (reference sequence). The CDR3 reads CAWSVGTGNTIYF. The DNA of the CDR3 is TGTGCCTGGAGTGTCGGGACGGGAAACACCATATATTTT.

Of note for this clone: One end of the junction does not line up with germline, which may come from a read error. At the DNA level, this CDR3 is encoded by other sequences in the same sample as well. The chain joins TRBV5-1 to TRBJ2-7, with 7 bases aligning to TRBD2. CDR3 length equals 14 residues. Germline CDR1 is SGHRS and CDR2 is YFSETQ. CDR3 DNA: TGTGCCAGCAGCTTGACTAGCTCAGCCAATGAGCAGTACTTC. Protein sequence: CASSLTSSANEQYF.

This clone is a singleton in its sample. The J gene is TRBJ1-4, the V gene TRBV4-1; possible D gene TRBD1, 5 bases. Germline V lookup: CDR1 MGHRA, CDR2 YSYEKL. V was shortened by 7 bases and J by 4 bases, with 10 bases between the two germline ends. This CDR3 is built from 13 residues. CDR3 in DNA: TGCGCCAGCACGGGGGACGGTAATGAAAAACTGTTTTTT. It yields the protein CASTGDGNEKLFF.

The chain recombines TRBV28 with TRBJ1-5; a weak D match, TRBD1 (6 bases). The CDR3 spans 13 residues. Trimming took off 10 bases at V and 1 base at J, with 11 bases between the two ends. Germline V gene data show CDR1 as MDHEN and CDR2 as SYDVKM. The CDR3 DNA follows: TGTGCCACCTGGCAGGGGAGCAATCAGCCCCAGCATTTT. This codes for CATWQGSNQPQHF. Together with reference TRBV28 and TRBJ1-5, the CDR3 gives the full variable domain: DVKVTQSSRYLVKRTGEKVFLECVQDMDHENMFWYRQDPGLGLRLIYFSYDVKMKEKGDIPEGYSVSREKKERFSLILESASTNQTSMYLCATWQGSNQPQHFGDGTRLSIL.

The V and J genes are TRBV5-1 and TRBJ2-3; D gene unclear. The CDR3 loop spans 15 amino acids. CDR1 SGHRS and CDR2 YFSETQ come from the germline V gene. Trimming left V 5 bases short and J 2 bases short, with 15 bases between. DNA for the CDR3: TGCGCCAGCAGACTTCTAGGGATGTCCACAGATACGCAGTATTTT. Its translation: CASRLLGMSTDTQYF.

CDR3 region: CASKRELNTEAFF. CDR3 DNA: TGTGCCAGCAAGAGGGAGCTCAACACTGAAGCTTTCTTT. The chain links TRBV5-4 to TRBJ1-1; D unclear. V lost 6 bases and J lost 2, with 11 bases in between. CDR3 length: 13 residues. Germline CDR1 and CDR2: SGHNT and YYREEE (reference sequence). The full variable domain, completed using reference TRBV5-4 and TRBJ1-1, is ETGVTQSPTHLIKTRGQQVTLRCSSQSGHNTVSWYQQALGQGPQFIFQYYREEENGRGNFPPRFSGLQFPNYSSELNVNALELDDSALYLCASKRELNTEAFFGQGTRLTVV.

V is TRBV2 and J is TRBJ1-1; 7 nucleotides align to TRBD1. CDR3 length equals 14 residues. Per germline, CDR1 SNHLY and CDR2 FYNNEI. Trimming cost V 4 bases and J 1 base; bases outside gene matches: 3. CDR3 protein: CASSAQGRNTEAFF. The CDR3, as DNA: TGTGCCAGCAGTGCACAGGGGAGGAACACTGAAGCTTTCTTT.

The genes are TRBV23-1 and TRBJ1-1, with no clear D. Being an ORF, TRBV23-1 has a function that is uncertain. Trimming cost V 4 bases and J 7 bases, with 13 bases left between them. The CDR3 runs 13 residues. This chain's CDR3 is CASSLKGRLEAFF. CDR3 bases: TGCGCCAGCAGTCTGAAGGGCCGCCTTGAAGCTTTCTTT.

CDR3 DNA: TGTGCCAGCAGCTTAGGGCTAGCGGATAGCCCAATGGAGACCCAGTACTTC. As protein: CASSLGLADSPMETQYF. The chain has TRBV7-6 and TRBJ2-5; 7 nucleotides agree with TRBD2. The V gene end was trimmed by 1 base and the J gene end by 5 bases; junction bases not matched to a gene: 13. CDR3 length equals 17 residues. CDR1 is SGHVS, CDR2 FNYEAQ, per germline.

The rearrangement uses TRBV12-3 or TRBV12-4 and TRBJ1-1; D gene unclear. V was cut by 8 bases and J by 1 base, with 11 bases left in between. The CDR3 loop spans 13 amino acids. As DNA, the CDR3 is TGTGCCAGCTCGCGGCAGAGGAACACTGAAGCTTTCTTT. Translated: CASSRQRNTEAFF.

The gene calls are TRBV9 and TRBJ2-4; D may correspond to TRBD1 or TRBD2 (5 bases each). Trimming left V 3 bases short and J 9 bases short, with 16 bases between. CDR1 and CDR2 from the germline V gene are SGDLS and YYNGEE. The CDR3 is 14 amino acids. CDR3 nucleotides: TGTGCCAGCAGCGCGGGACCCGTTGAGGGCATTCAGTACTTC. It encodes CASSAGPVEGIQYF.

This sequence joins TRBV2 and TRBJ1-2; TRBD1 aligns across 7 bases. Germline loops: CDR1 SNHLY, CDR2 FYNNEI. CDR3 length equals 14 residues. Trimming cost V 8 bases and J 4 bases; bases outside gene matches: 10. The CDR3 sequence is CASASEGAFYGYTF. The CDR3 coding sequence is TGTGCCAGCGCCTCCGAGGGGGCTTTCTATGGCTACACCTTC.

This chain links TRBV29-1 with TRBJ2-7; 12 bases map to TRBD2. J gave up 3 bases and V 4 bases, and 1 base lay outside the gene matches. Germline loops: CDR1 SQVTM, CDR2 ANQGSEA. This CDR3 is 13 amino acids long. The CDR3 is CSVGTSGNYEQYF. CDR3 in DNA: TGCAGCGTTGGGACTAGCGGGAACTACGAGCAGTACTTC.

This CDR3 reads CASRTAGPSNEKLFF. CDR3 coding DNA: TGTGCCAGCAGAACCGCGGGGCCGAGTAATGAAAAACTGTTTTTT. This chain uses TRBV28 with TRBJ1-4; weak D call: TRBD1 (5 bases). CDR1 MDHEN and CDR2 SYDVKM come from the germline V gene. V was trimmed by 6 bases and J by 4 bases, leaving 15 bases between them. The CDR3 contains 15 residues.

This chain connects TRBV5-8 to TRBJ1-3; no definite D call. Germline V gives CDR1 SGHTS, CDR2 YDEGEE. V shed 6 bases and J shed 2 bases, with 9 bases lying between them. The CDR3 runs to 13 residues. CDR3: CASKEGPGNTIYF. CDR3 DNA: TGTGCCAGCAAGGAGGGTCCTGGAAACACCATATATTTT.

The chain uses TRBV19 and TRBJ1-4; D gene unclear. Germline loops: CDR1 LNHDA, CDR2 SQIVND (reference sequence). V was clipped by 5 bases and J by 0 bases, with 10 bases between them. The CDR3 extends over 15 amino acids. Here the CDR3 reads CASSSKGATNEKLFF. In nucleotides, the CDR3 is TGTGCCAGTAGTTCCAAAGGAGCAACTAATGAAAAACTGTTTTTT.

The gene calls are TRBV7-3 and TRBJ2-3; 7 positions agree with TRBD1. Losses at the gene ends were 2 bases for V and 5 bases for J; bases not matched to a gene: 4. CDR1 is SGHTA and CDR2 is FQGTGA in the germline V gene. CDR3 length: 14 residues. The DNA of the CDR3 is TGTGCCAGCAGCTTAGGGGGACAGCAAGATACGCAGTATTTT. Its translation is CASSLGGQQDTQYF. Drawing the rest from reference TRBV7-3 and TRBJ2-3, the complete variable domain is GAGVSQTPSNKVTEKGKYVELRCDPISGHTALYWYRQSLGQGPEFLIYFQGTGAADDSGLPNDRFFAVRPEGSVSTLKIQRTERGDSAVYLCASSLGGQQDTQYFGPGTRLTVL.

This chain uses TRBV5-5 with TRBJ2-3; tentatively, D is TRBD1 (5 bases). CDR1 and CDR2 (germline): SGHKS, YYEKEE (reference sequence). The CDR3 sequence is 16 residues long. V gave up 2 bases and J gave up 2 bases, with 15 bases separating them. The DNA for the CDR3 is TGTGCCAGCAGCTTTACAGGTCCTCCAAACACAGATACGCAGTATTTT. Translating gives CASSFTGPPNTDTQYF.

This chain uses TRBV7-9 with TRBJ1-1; weak D call: TRBD1 (6 bases). The CDR3 covers 14 residues. Trimming shortened V by 3 bases and J by 6 bases, and 14 bases separated the two germline ends. Germline V CDR1 and CDR2: SEHNR, FQNEAQ (reference sequence). The CDR3 DNA is TGTGCCAGCAGCTTCGCAGGGGCTGTCGCTGAAGCTTTCTTT. The encoded protein is CASSFAGAVAEAFF.

V usage is TRBV6-7 and J usage is TRBJ2-7; TRBD2 aligns across 10 bases. TRBV6-7 is filed as an ORF, its function uncertain. Trimming removed 9 bases from V and 3 bases from J; junction bases left unmatched: 8. There are 14 residues in the CDR3. The DNA of the CDR3 is TGTGCCAGTTTTGTATGGACTAGCGGCTACGAGCAGTACTTC. Its translation: CASFVWTSGYEQYF.

The J gene is TRBJ1-2, the V gene TRBV5-1; 7 nucleotides line up with TRBD1. CDR3 size: 14 residues. J gave up 6 bases and V 2 bases, and 7 bases lay outside the gene matches. Germline-derived CDR1 and CDR2 are SGHRS and YFSETQ. The CDR3 here is CASSFGQAVDGYTF. In nucleotides, the CDR3 is TGCGCCAGCAGCTTCGGACAGGCGGTGGATGGCTACACCTTC. Supplemented by reference TRBV5-1 and TRBJ1-2, the full variable domain reads KAGVTQTPRYLIKTRGQQVTLSCSPISGHRSVSWYQQTPGQGLQFLFEYFSETQRNKGNFPGRFSGRQFSNSRSEMNVSTLELGDSALYLCASSFGQAVDGYTFGSGTRLTVV.

This clone was picked up one time. The genes are TRBV28 and TRBJ2-1; D uncertain. The CDR3 is made up of 11 amino acids. With 3 bases removed from V and 9 bases from J, the gap between germline ends came to 6 bases. Germline loops: CDR1 MDHEN, CDR2 SYDVKM. The CDR3 nucleotides read TGTGCCAGCAGTTTCGGATCTGAGCAGTTCTTC. This translates into CASSFGSEQFF.